Following are 21 T cell receptor beta chains from one sample sequenced in a study of beta chain features in type 1 diabetes. The study reverse transcribed the entire isolated RNA, so it sequenced expressed TCRB transcripts. Some clones are missing from TCRdb's copy, which holds only in-frame ones; the method was immunoSEQ multiplex PCR. Of 70,000 to 90,000 clones listed, approximately 32% are singletons. Sequencing was carried out using stem cell memory CD4+ T cells from blood. These receptors were collected from a woman under 30 in good health.

The J gene is TRBJ1-2, the V gene TRBV9, with 8 bases matching TRBD1. The ends lost 2 bases at V and 7 bases at J; junction bases unmatched: 10. The CDR3 has 15 residues. The germline CDR1 and CDR2 sequences are SGDLS and YYNGEE. This chain's CDR3 is CASSVGLQGARGYTF. The CDR3 DNA reads TGTGCCAGCAGCGTGGGGTTGCAGGGGGCGCGTGGCTACACCTTC. Variable domain in full (rest from reference TRBV9 and TRBJ1-2): DSGVTQTPKHLITATGQRVTLRCSPRSGDLSVYWYQQSLDQGLQFLIQYYNGEERAKGNILERFSAQQFPDLHSELNLSSLELGDSALYFCASSVGLQGARGYTFGSGTRLTVV.

The CDR3 region has the DNA TGTGCCAGTACAGGGGAGTACACTGAAGCTTTCTTT. Amino acid sequence: CASTGEYTEAFF. The genes are TRBV28 and TRBJ1-1, with 7 bases aligning to TRBD1. Per germline, CDR1 MDHEN and CDR2 SYDVKM. V was clipped by 9 bases and J by 3 bases; unmatched bases: 4. This CDR3 has 12 amino acids.

V gene TRBV11-3 combines with J gene TRBJ2-7; TRBD1 is a possible D gene (5 bases). The V end lost 2 bases, the J end lost 5 bases, and 13 bases lay between the germline ends. The CDR3 covers 14 residues. CDR1 and CDR2 (germline): SGHNT, YENEEA. CDR3 residues: CASSLYAQENEQYF. The DNA of the CDR3 is TGTGCCAGCAGCTTATACGCACAGGAGAACGAGCAGTACTTC.

The chain links TRBV27 to TRBJ2-5, with D maybe TRBD2 (7 bases). TRBJ2-7 matches the DNA end more closely, so the J call is doubtful. This CDR3 region has 14 residues. Germline CDR1 MNHEY, CDR2 SMNVEV (reference sequence). The CDR3 is CASSLSRGRGEQYF. CDR3 bases: TGTGCCAGCAGTTTATCGAGGGGGAGGGGCGAGCAGTACTTC.

The chain couples TRBV30 to TRBJ1-4; D uncertain. Germline loops: CDR1 GTSNPN, CDR2 SVGIG (reference sequence). The V gene lost 7 bases and the J gene lost 2 bases, with 11 bases spanning the gap. The CDR3 is made up of 13 amino acids. CDR3 in DNA: TGTGCCTCCACCAAGGAGACTAATGAAAAACTGTTTTTT. Amino acid sequence: CASTKETNEKLFF.

This clone was observed a few times. J is TRBJ1-4 and V is TRBV28; possible D gene TRBD1, 5 bases. Germline CDR1 and CDR2: MDHEN and SYDVKM. V dropped 7 bases and J dropped 5 bases, with 11 bases sitting between them. The length of the CDR3 is 13 residues. In DNA form, the CDR3 reads TGTGCCAGCACCTCCGGGGGGAATGAAAAACTGTTTTTT. Its translation: CASTSGGNEKLFF.

The chain employs TRBV7-9 and TRBJ2-5; 7 positions agree with TRBD2. The CDR3 is 14 amino acids. Germline V gene lookup returns CDR1 SEHNR and CDR2 FQNEAQ (reference sequence). The V gene end was trimmed by 5 bases and the J gene end by 5 bases; junction bases not matched to a gene: 8. CDR3 nucleotide sequence: TGTGCCAGCAGCGTACGACTAGCTGTGGAGACCCAGTACTTC. It specifies CASSVRLAVETQYF.

This clone was counted a few times. The chain employs TRBV29-1 and TRBJ1-1; D remains ambiguous. Germline CDR1 is SQVTM and CDR2 is ANQGSEA. V lost 2 bases to trimming and J lost 1 base, with 5 bases between them. CDR3 size: 12 residues. CDR3 sequence (DNA): TGCAGCGTTGAATCGAGGAACACTGAAGCTTTCTTT. It yields the protein CSVESRNTEAFF. Filled out from reference TRBV29-1 and TRBJ1-1, the complete variable domain reads SAVISQKPSRDICQRGTSLTIQCQVDSQVTMMFWYRQQPGQSLTLIATANQGSEATYESGFVIDKFPISRPNLTFSTLTVSNMSPEDSSIYLCSVESRNTEAFFGQGTRLTVV.

The genes are TRBV7-2 and TRBJ1-6; 7 bases match TRBD1. The CDR3 has 15 residues. Germline loops: CDR1 SGHTA, CDR2 FQGNSA. The trim removed 3 bases at V and 6 bases at J, leaving 5 bases unmatched. CDR3 nucleotides: TGTGCCAGCAGCTTCACAGGGGCCGCTAATTCACCCCTCCACTTT. Translated, it gives CASSFTGAANSPLHF.

This clone appeared a few times. CDR3 in DNA: TGTGCCAGCAGGAAGGGACTAGCGGGAGGAGAGACCCAGTACTTC. Translation gives CASRKGLAGGETQYF. The V and J genes are TRBV2 and TRBJ2-5, with TRBD2 matching 15 bases. From germline, CDR1 is SNHLY and CDR2 FYNNEI. The CDR3 contains 15 residues. Trimming removed 6 bases from V and 4 bases from J; junction bases left unmatched: 3.

This clone was seen only a few times. The J gene is TRBJ2-5, the V gene TRBV7-9, with D maybe TRBD2 (6 bases). Trimming left V 4 bases short and J 9 bases short, with 12 bases between. Germline values: CDR1 SEHNR, CDR2 FQNEAQ (reference sequence). The CDR3 loop spans 12 amino acids. The CDR3 reads CASSWEVGAQYF. The CDR3 bases are TGTGCCAGCAGCTGGGAGGTAGGGGCCCAGTACTTC. The full variable domain, in which reference TRBV7-9 and TRBJ2-5 provide the parts outside the CDR3, is DTGVSQNPRHKITKRGQNVTFRCDPISEHNRLYWYRQTLGQGPEFLTYFQNEAQLEKSRLLSDRFSAERPKGSFSTLEIQRTEQGDSAMYLCASSWEVGAQYFGPGTRLLVL.

The rearrangement uses TRBV9 and TRBJ1-5, with D possibly TRBD1 on 5 matching bases. There are 15 residues in the CDR3. Between the trimmed V and J ends, which lost 4 bases and 6 bases, there was a span of 17 bases. CDR1 is SGDLS and CDR2 is YYNGEE in the germline V gene. The CDR3 region has the DNA TGTGCCAGCAGCCCCTCCGGAGACAGAGGTCAGCCCCAGCATTTT. It is translated as CASSPSGDRGQPQHF. Variable domain in full (rest from reference TRBV9 and TRBJ1-5): DSGVTQTPKHLITATGQRVTLRCSPRSGDLSVYWYQQSLDQGLQFLIQYYNGEERAKGNILERFSAQQFPDLHSELNLSSLELGDSALYFCASSPSGDRGQPQHFGDGTRLSIL.

In its sample, this clone was seen a few times. The chain is built from TRBV18 and TRBJ1-2; 8 positions agree with TRBD1. This CDR3 comprises 13 residues. V was clipped by 5 bases and J by 2 bases; unmatched bases: 1. Looked up from germline, CDR1 is KGHSH and CDR2 is LQKENI. CDR3 bases: TGTGCCAGCTCAGCAGGGGGCAACTATGGCTACACCTTC. The encoded protein is CASSAGGNYGYTF. Filled out from reference TRBV18 and TRBJ1-2, the complete variable domain reads NAGVMQNPRHLVRRRGQEARLRCSPMKGHSHVYWYRQLPEEGLKFMVYLQKENIIDESGMPKERFSAEFPKEGPSILRIQQVVRGDSAAYFCASSAGGNYGYTFGSGTRLTVV.

The rearrangement joins TRBV7-9 to TRBJ1-2, with unresolved D. V was trimmed by 4 bases and J by 2 bases, leaving 14 bases between them. CDR1 and CDR2 from the germline V gene are SEHNR and FQNEAQ (reference sequence). CDR3 length: 15 amino acids. The CDR3 reads CASSSLQLSNYGYTF. The DNA for the CDR3 is TGTGCCAGCAGCTCGCTACAGCTCTCCAACTATGGCTACACCTTC. The variable domain in full, with the rest retrieved from reference TRBV7-9 and TRBJ1-2, is DTGVSQNPRHKITKRGQNVTFRCDPISEHNRLYWYRQTLGQGPEFLTYFQNEAQLEKSRLLSDRFSAERPKGSFSTLEIQRTEQGDSAMYLCASSSLQLSNYGYTFGSGTRLTVV.

V and J are TRBV4-3 and TRBJ2-3, with a tentative D call TRBD1 (5 bases). Trimming removed 1 base from V and 2 bases from J, with 13 bases in between. CDR1 is LGHNA and CDR2 is YSLEER in the germline V gene. The CDR3 totals 16 residues. In DNA form, the CDR3 reads TGCGCCAGCAGCCAAGGGGGCGGCAGAAACACAGATACGCAGTATTTT. Protein: CASSQGGGRNTDTQYF.

CDR3 region: CASSLQGFMNTEAFF. CDR3 bases: TGTGCCAGCAGCTTACAGGGATTCATGAACACTGAAGCTTTCTTT. The chain couples TRBV7-2 to TRBJ1-1; D possibly corresponds to TRBD1 (5 bases). With 2 bases removed from V and 0 bases from J, the gap between germline ends came to 10 bases. Germline assignment: CDR1 SGHTA and CDR2 FQGNSA. The CDR3 covers 15 residues. The full variable domain, rest sourced from reference TRBV7-2 and TRBJ1-1, is GAGVSQSPSNKVTEKGKDVELRCDPISGHTALYWYRQSLGQGLEFLIYFQGNSAPDKSGLPSDRFSAERTGGSVSTLTIQRTQQEDSAVYLCASSLQGFMNTEAFFGQGTRLTVV.

This chain connects TRBV2 to TRBJ2-1; 9 bases align to TRBD2. The J segment lost 8 bases and the V segment lost 7 bases, leaving 12 bases of the junction unmatched. This CDR3 has 15 residues. Germline V gene data show CDR1 as SNHLY and CDR2 as FYNNEI. CDR3 sequence reads: CASTPGLAGNHEQFF. CDR3 sequence (DNA): TGTGCCAGCACCCCAGGGCTAGCGGGGAACCATGAGCAGTTCTTC. Full variable domain (rest looked up from reference TRBV2 and TRBJ2-1): EPEVTQTPSHQVTQMGQEVILRCVPISNHLYFYWYRQILGQKVEFLVSFYNNEISEKSEIFDDQFSVERPDGSNFTLKIRSTKLEDSAMYFCASTPGLAGNHEQFFGPGTRLTVL.

The chain couples TRBV5-4 to TRBJ2-5; maybe TRBD2 (6 bases). Trimming left V 4 bases short and J 0 bases short, with 10 bases between. This CDR3 is 14 amino acids long. The germline V gene encodes CDR1 SGHNT and CDR2 YYREEE (reference sequence). Here the CDR3 DNA reads TGTGCCAGCAGCCCCGGGAGCTACCAAGAGACCCAGTACTTC. Amino acids: CASSPGSYQETQYF.

The rearrangement links TRBV11-3 to TRBJ2-7; the match to TRBD1 covers 9 bases. V was pared by 0 bases and J by 3 bases, with 3 bases of the junction left unmatched. From germline, CDR1 is SGHNT and CDR2 YENEEA. The CDR3 is 15 amino acids. Written as DNA, the CDR3 is TGTGCCAGCAGCTTAGAAGGGACAGGGCGCTACGAGCAGTACTTC. Translating gives CASSLEGTGRYEQYF.

The J gene is TRBJ2-3, the V gene TRBV6-6, with TRBD2 as a possible D gene (6 bases). V gave up 5 bases and J gave up 0 bases, with 15 bases separating them. From germline, CDR1 is MNHNY and CDR2 SVGAGI (reference sequence). The CDR3 loop spans 16 amino acids. CDR3 in DNA: TGTGCCAGCAGTCGGGAGAGAGCTTTTAGCACAGATACGCAGTATTTT. Its protein product is CASSRERAFSTDTQYF.

The rearrangement joins TRBV19 to TRBJ1-2; D gene ambiguous. CDR1 and CDR2 (germline): LNHDA, SQIVND (reference sequence). The CDR3 loop spans 11 amino acids. V was clipped by 8 bases and J by 3 bases, with 7 bases between them. CDR3 bases: TGTGCCAGTGCAGTGGACTATGGCTACACCTTC. Its translation: CASAVDYGYTF.